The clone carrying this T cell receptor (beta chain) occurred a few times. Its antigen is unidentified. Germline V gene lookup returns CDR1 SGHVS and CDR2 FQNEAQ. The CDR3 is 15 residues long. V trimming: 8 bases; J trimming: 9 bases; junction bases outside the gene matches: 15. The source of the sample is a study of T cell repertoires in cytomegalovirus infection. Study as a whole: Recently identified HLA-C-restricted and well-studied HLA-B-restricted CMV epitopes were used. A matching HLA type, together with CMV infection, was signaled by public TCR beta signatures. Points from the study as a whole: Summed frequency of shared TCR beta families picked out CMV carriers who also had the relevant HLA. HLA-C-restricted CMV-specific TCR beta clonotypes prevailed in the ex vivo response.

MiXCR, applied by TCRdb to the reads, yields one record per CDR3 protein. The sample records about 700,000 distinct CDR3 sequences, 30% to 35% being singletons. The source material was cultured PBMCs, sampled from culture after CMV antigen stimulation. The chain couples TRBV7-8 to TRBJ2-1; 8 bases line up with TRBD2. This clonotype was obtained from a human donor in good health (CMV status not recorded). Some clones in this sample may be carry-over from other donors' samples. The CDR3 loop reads CASLENSGKGSEQFF. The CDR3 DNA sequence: TGTGCCAGCCTCGAAAATAGCGGGAAGGGGAGTGAGCAGTTCTTC.